This T cell receptor (beta chain) was documented in a study of tumor-infiltrating lymphocytes in primary liver carcinoma listed by TCRdb under 2017. For context, the study as a whole: Four to six patients with histopathologically diagnosed primary liver carcinoma underwent surgical resection in China between 2015 and early 2016. Of the five patients (three men and two women, aged 30 to 69 years), four had hepatocellular carcinoma and one had combined HCC and intrahepatic cholangiocarcinoma. The five patients had tumors of stage T1-T3 N0M0, with maximum diameters ranging from about 4.2 to 10 cm. Samples yielded roughly 3.5 to 8 million productive TCRbeta reads; read depth did not differ significantly between tissue types. The study combined TCRbeta repertoire sequencing, expression microarrays and whole-exome sequencing across five regions of each liver tumor, with adjacent normal tissue and blood. A total of some 35 specimens from 5 patients underwent TCRbeta repertoire sequencing, comprising about 25 tumor regions, 5 adjacent noncancerous liver tissues and 5 peripheral blood samples. Reproducibility between technical replicate repertoires was high, with correlation coefficients above 0.95 and mean shared-clone rates roughly 0.91.

V trim: 1 base; J trim: 6 bases; unmatched bases: 5. Inclusive of the bounding cysteine and phenylalanine, the CDR3 is 14 residues long. Just CDR3 DNA is preserved here, 42 bases in frame from base 1. The full study reports these points: A significantly larger repertoire fraction was made up by the top 250 clones in tumors than in blood (p = 0.039). The study included only four to six patients, and the authors note findings should be validated in a larger study. Because only the TCR beta chain was sequenced and unpaired alpha chains were not captured, true repertoire diversity is likely underestimated. Since the samples were bulk and unsorted, there was no way to compare CD4+ and CD8+ T cell repertoires. Repertoire overlap was found to be higher between tumor regions (mean roughly 35%) than between tumor-adjacent (around 17%) or tumor-blood (roughly 15%) pairs, consistent with antigen-driven expansion.

On this clonotype itself: The antigen it recognizes is unknown. Per-base qualities were not stored, and no clone one base away is much larger.

Using a constant-region primer and ProtoScript II reverse transcriptase, TCRbeta-specific cDNA was reverse-transcribed from approximately 0.55 ug total RNA. Three nested multiplex PCR rounds, following a slightly modified ARM-PCR procedure, were used to build the TCRbeta libraries. Multiplex TRBV1-TRBV30 forward primers and a Cbeta reverse primer were used in the first two PCR rounds, each of which was run for approximately 9 cycles. Sample barcodes and Illumina adapters were added in a final 25-cycle PCR using Deep VentR polymerase. Before sequencing, amplicons between 200 and 500 bp were purified from gel using a QIAquick gel extraction kit. TCRbeta amplicons were sequenced on an Illumina HiSeq 2500 with 250-bp paired-end reads. Per the authors' processing: Reads were quality-trimmed with Trimmomatic v0.33, and paired reads were merged with FLASH v1.2.11 to recover full CDR3 sequences. V, D and J germline segments were assigned to the rearranged TCRbeta sequences using MiGEC v1.2.1b. Clonotype statistics, along with Shannon-Wiener diversity indices, were calculated using VDJtools v1.0.0. To reduce sampling bias, subsequent analyses other than the diversity analysis used only the 250 most abundant clonotypes in each sample. TCRdb trimmed the raw reads at Q25, called clones with MiXCR and kept productive beta chains. A single entry per CDR3 protein holds the most common genes and DNA from its merged rows. The V and J calls and clone size come from TCRdb's table, not from the authors' own analysis. Present in this sample are hundreds of thousands of distinct CDR3 sequences, about three fifths of which were seen just once. Jointly, the top ten make up around 15% of the sample.

Blood RNA was extracted from unsorted whole blood using TRIzol reagent, and germline DNA was obtained with the DNeasy Blood & Tissue kit. At the time of sampling, the patients were treatment-naive and had chronic HBV infection. Around 4 milliliters of peripheral blood were collected into K2EDTA tubes before surgery. This chain joins TRBV12-3 or TRBV12-4 to TRBJ1-2, with 7 central nucleotides matching TRBD1. The clonotype comes from a woman in her 30s with primary liver carcinoma and hepatitis B virus infection. Specimen: peripheral blood. The encoded CDR3 is CASSLDGTENGYTF. The sequence in DNA is TGTGCCAGCAGTTTAGACGGGACAGAAAATGGCTACACCTTC.